What follows describes a single T cell receptor (beta chain). Its antigen is as yet unknown. The junction departs from germline at one end; a sequencing error may be responsible. These data originate in a study of tumor and adjacent non-tumor tissue in lung cancer. Study information: There were around 11 adenocarcinoma, 2 squamous cell carcinoma and 1 small cell lung cancer cases. General study findings and limits: Normal lung showed higher cumulative top 100 clone frequency than tumor. Tumor TCR diversity, when higher, was linked to shorter survival.

CDR1 and CDR2 (germline): MGHRA, YSYEKL. The CDR3 spans 16 residues. Three rounds of nested PCR, following a modified ARM-PCR protocol, produced the TCRbeta library. TCRdb processed the multiplex PCR reads anew with MiXCR; each CDR3 protein has one entry. Found here are more than 95,000 distinct CDR3 sequences, 66% of them singletons; the top ten hold roughly 13%. No cell sorting was done before RNA was extracted from the tissue. Newly diagnosed lung cancer patients had thoracic surgery in China, August–late 2014, without prior chemotherapy. What was sequenced was lung tumor tissue. The sequence derives from a man aged 30-40 years with non-small cell lung cancer. The gene calls are TRBV4-1 and TRBJ2-7, with TRBD2 matching over 7 bases. This chain's CDR3 is CVSSHGETGGTYEQYF. The DNA of the CDR3 is TGCGTCAGCAGCCATGGTGAGACGGGAGGTACGTACGAGCAGTACTTC.